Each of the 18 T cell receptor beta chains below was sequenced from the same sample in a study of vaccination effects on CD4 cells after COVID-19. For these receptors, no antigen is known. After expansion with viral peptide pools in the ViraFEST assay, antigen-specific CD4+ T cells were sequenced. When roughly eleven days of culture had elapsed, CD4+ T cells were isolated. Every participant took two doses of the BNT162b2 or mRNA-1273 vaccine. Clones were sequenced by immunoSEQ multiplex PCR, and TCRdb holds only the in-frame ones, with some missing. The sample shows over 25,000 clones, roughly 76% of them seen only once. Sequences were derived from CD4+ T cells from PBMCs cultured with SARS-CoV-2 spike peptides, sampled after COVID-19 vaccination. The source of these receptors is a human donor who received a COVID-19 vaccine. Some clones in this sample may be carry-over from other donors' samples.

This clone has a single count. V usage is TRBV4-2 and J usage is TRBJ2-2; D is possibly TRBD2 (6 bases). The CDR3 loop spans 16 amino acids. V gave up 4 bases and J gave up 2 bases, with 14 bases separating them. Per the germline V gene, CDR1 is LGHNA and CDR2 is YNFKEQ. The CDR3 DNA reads TGTGCCAGCAGCCCGTGGGGACTTTCTAACACCGGGGAGCTGTTTTTT. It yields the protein CASSPWGLSNTGELFF.

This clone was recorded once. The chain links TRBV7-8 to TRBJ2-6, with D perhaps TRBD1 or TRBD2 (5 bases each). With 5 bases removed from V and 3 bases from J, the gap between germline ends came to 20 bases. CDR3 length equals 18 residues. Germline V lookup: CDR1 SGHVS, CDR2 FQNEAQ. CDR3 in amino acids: CASSPPGGGQYGANVLTF. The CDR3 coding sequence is TGTGCCAGCAGCCCCCCTGGCGGAGGACAATATGGGGCCAACGTCCTGACTTTC.

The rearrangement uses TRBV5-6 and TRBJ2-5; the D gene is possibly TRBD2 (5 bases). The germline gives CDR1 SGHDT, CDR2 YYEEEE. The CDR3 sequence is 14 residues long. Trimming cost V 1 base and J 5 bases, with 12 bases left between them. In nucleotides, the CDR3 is TGTGCCAGCAGCTTGTACGGACCGGGGGAGACCCAGTACTTC. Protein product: CASSLYGPGETQYF.

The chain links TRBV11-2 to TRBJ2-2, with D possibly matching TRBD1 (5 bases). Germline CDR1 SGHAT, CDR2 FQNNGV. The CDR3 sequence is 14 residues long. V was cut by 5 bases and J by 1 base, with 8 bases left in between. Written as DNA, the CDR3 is TGTGCCAGCAGCCCAAGGGGGAACACCGGGGAGCTGTTTTTT. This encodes CASSPRGNTGELFF.

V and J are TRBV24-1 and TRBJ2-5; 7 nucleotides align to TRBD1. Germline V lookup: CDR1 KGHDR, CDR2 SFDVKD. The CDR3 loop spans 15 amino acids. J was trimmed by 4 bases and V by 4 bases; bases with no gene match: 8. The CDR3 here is CATSEPQGTGETQYF. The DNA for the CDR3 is TGTGCCACCAGTGAACCACAGGGGACGGGAGAGACCCAGTACTTC.

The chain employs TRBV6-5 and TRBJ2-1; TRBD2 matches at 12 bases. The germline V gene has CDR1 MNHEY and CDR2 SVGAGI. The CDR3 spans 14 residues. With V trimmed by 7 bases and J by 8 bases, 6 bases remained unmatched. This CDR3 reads CASMSSGGAYEQFF. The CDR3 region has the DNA TGTGCCAGCATGTCTAGCGGGGGGGCCTATGAGCAGTTCTTC.

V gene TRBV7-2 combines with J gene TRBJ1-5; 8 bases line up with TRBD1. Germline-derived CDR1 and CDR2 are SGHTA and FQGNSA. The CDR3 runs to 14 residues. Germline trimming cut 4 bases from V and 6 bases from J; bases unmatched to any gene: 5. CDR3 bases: TGTGCCAGCAGCTCGGGACAGGAGGGTCAGCCCCAGCATTTT. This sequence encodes CASSSGQEGQPQHF.

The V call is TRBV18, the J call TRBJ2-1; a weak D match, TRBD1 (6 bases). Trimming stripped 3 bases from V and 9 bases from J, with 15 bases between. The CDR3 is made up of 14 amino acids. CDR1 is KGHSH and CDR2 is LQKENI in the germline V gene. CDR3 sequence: CASSPWDGGGEQFF. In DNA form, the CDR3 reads TGTGCCAGCTCACCGTGGGATGGGGGCGGTGAGCAGTTCTTC.

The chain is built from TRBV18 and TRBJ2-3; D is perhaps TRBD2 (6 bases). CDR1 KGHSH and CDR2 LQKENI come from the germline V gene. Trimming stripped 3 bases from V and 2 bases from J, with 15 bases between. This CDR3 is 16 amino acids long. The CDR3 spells CASSPYLDYTTDTQYF. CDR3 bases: TGTGCCAGCTCACCGTATCTGGACTATACCACAGATACGCAGTATTTT.

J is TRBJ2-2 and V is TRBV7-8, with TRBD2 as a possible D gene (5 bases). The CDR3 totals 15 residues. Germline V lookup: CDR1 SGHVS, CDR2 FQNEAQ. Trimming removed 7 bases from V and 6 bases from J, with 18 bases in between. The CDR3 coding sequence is TGTGCCAGCACCATAGATCGGGTCGGGGCCGGGGAGCTGTTTTTT. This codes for CASTIDRVGAGELFF.

The CDR3 DNA follows: TGTGCCAGTAGTGCGGGTGGGACCGGGGCCAACGTCCTGACTTTC. This encodes CASSAGGTGANVLTF. V is TRBV19 and J is TRBJ2-6; D might be TRBD1 or TRBD2, each matching 5 bases. Trimming removed 5 bases from V and 4 bases from J, with 12 bases in between. The germline CDR1 and CDR2 sequences are LNHDA and SQIVND (reference sequence). The CDR3 consists of 15 residues.

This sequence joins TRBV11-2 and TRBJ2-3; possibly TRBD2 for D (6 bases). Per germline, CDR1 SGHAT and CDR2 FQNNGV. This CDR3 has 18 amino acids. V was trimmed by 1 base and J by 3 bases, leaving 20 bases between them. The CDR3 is CASSLVVPRGRLTDTQYF. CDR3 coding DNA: TGTGCCAGCAGCTTAGTTGTCCCCCGGGGGAGACTTACAGATACGCAGTATTTT.

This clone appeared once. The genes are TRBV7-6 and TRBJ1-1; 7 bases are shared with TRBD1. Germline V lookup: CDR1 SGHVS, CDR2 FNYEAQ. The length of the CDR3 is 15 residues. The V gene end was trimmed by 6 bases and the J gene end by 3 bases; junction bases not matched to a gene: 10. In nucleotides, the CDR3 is TGTGCCAGCAGAGCCTCGACAGGGCCCTACACTGAAGCTTTCTTT. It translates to CASRASTGPYTEAFF.

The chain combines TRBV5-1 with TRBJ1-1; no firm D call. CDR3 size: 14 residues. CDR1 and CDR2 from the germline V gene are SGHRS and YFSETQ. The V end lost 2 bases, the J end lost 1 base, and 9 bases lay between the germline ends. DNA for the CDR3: TGCGCCAGCAGCTTTATACCCGGGAACACTGAAGCTTTCTTT. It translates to CASSFIPGNTEAFF.

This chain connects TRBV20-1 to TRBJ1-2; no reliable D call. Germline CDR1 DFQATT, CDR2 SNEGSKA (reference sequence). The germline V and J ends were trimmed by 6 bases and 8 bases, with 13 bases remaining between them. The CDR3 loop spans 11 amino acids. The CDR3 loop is CSARRPQGYTF. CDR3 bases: TGCAGTGCGAGGAGGCCCCAGGGCTACACCTTC.

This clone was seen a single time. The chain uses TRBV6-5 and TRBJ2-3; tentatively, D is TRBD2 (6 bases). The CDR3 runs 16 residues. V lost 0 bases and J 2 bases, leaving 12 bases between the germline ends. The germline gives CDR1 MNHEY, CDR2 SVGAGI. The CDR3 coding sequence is TGTGCCAGCAGTTACTCGAGTAGGGGACTCACAGATACGCAGTATTTT. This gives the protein CASSYSSRGLTDTQYF.

CDR3 protein: CATRAGLSTDTQYF. CDR3 coding DNA: TGTGCCACCCGAGCGGGGTTGAGCACAGATACGCAGTATTTT. The J gene is TRBJ2-3, the V gene TRBV24-1, with 7 bases aligning to TRBD2. Germline loops: CDR1 KGHDR, CDR2 SFDVKD. V trimming: 9 bases; J trimming: 0 bases; junction bases outside the gene matches: 5. This CDR3 spans 14 amino acids.

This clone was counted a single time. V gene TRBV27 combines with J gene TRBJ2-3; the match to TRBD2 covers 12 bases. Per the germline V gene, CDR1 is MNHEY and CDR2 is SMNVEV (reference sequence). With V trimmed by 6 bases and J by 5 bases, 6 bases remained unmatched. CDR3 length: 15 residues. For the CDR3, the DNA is TGTGCCAGCAGCCGACTAGCGGGGGCGGTAGATACGCAGTATTTT. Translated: CASSRLAGAVDTQYF.